This entry lists 5 T cell receptor beta chains sequenced from one sample in a study of CD8 T cells in ankylosing spondylitis. TCRdb ran MiXCR on the 5' RACE reads and lists one entry per CDR3 protein. The sample records fewer than 250,000 distinct CDR3 sequences, under 35% being singletons. Sequencing input: blood, either unsorted or a sorted T cell fraction (not recorded which). Every receptor here comes from a male donor with ankylosing spondylitis or in good health (not recorded which).

At least ten counts were recorded for this clonotype. V is TRBV20-1 and J is TRBJ2-7, with TRBD1 matching over 9 bases. V lost 4 bases to trimming and J lost 4 bases; unmatched junction nucleotides: 8. This CDR3 has 14 amino acids. The germline CDR1 and CDR2 sequences are DFQATT and SNEGSKA (reference sequence). CDR3 in amino acids: CSATRTGASYEQYF. As DNA, the CDR3 is TGCAGTGCTACCCGGACAGGGGCCTCTTACGAGCAGTACTTC.

This clonotype was seen only a few times. The J gene is TRBJ2-6, the V gene TRBV28; D gene uncertain. Trimming removed 4 bases at V and 9 bases at J, with 4 bases between. Germline V gene lookup returns CDR1 MDHEN and CDR2 SYDVKM. This CDR3 comprises 11 residues. The CDR3 sequence: CASSSLNVLTF. Written as DNA, the CDR3 is TGTGCCAGCAGTTCACTCAACGTCCTGACTTTC.

This clonotype was seen a handful of times. The chain joins TRBV20-1 to TRBJ2-7; 8 bases map to TRBD1. Looked up from germline, CDR1 is DFQATT and CDR2 is SNEGSKA (reference sequence). The CDR3 is 17 residues long. The V gene end was trimmed by 3 bases and the J gene end by 2 bases; junction bases not matched to a gene: 15. The DNA for the CDR3 is TGCAGTGCTAGGTATGACCTAGAGGACAGGGTCCCCTACGAGCAGTACTTC. Protein product: CSARYDLEDRVPYEQYF.

This clonotype turned up a few times. The chain couples TRBV20-1 to TRBJ2-5; possibly TRBD1 for D (6 bases). V lost 3 bases to trimming and J lost 7 bases, with 15 bases between them. The CDR3 extends over 13 amino acids. The germline V gene has CDR1 DFQATT and CDR2 SNEGSKA (reference sequence). The CDR3 reads CSASGRGLGTQYF. CDR3 DNA: TGCAGTGCTAGTGGAAGGGGGTTGGGGACCCAGTACTTC.

The chain employs TRBV11-2 and TRBJ2-1; D is perhaps TRBD1 (6 bases). In germline, CDR1 is SGHAT, CDR2 FQNNGV. Trimming pared 0 bases from V and 12 bases from J, leaving 6 bases between. This CDR3 comprises 11 residues. The CDR3 sequence is CASSLDRGQFF. CDR3 bases: TGTGCCAGCAGCTTAGACAGGGGGCAGTTCTTC.